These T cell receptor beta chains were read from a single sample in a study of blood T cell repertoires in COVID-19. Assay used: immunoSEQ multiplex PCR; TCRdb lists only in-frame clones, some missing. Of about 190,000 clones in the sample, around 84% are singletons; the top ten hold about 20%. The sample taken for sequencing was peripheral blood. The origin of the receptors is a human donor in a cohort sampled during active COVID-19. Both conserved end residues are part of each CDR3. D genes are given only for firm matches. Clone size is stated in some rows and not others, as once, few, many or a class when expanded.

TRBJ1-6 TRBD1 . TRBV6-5 TGTGCCAGCACGGGACAGGGGGTTTCACCCCTCCACTTT CASTGQGVSPLHF
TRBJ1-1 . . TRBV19 TGTGCCAGTAGTTTCGAACAGGGAGGGATGACTGAAGCTTTCTTT CASSFEQGGMTEAFF
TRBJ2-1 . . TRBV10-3 TGTGCCATCAGCCCGGACAGAAATGAGCAGTTCTTC CAISPDRNEQFF
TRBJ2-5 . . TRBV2 TGTGCCAGCAATAGGCGGGCAGGATGGGGAGAGACCCAGTACTTC CASNRRAGWGETQYF
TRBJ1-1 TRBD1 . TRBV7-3 TGTGCCAGCAGCTTAGGGGGACAGGGTGTTACTGAAGCTTTCTTT CASSLGGQGVTEAFF
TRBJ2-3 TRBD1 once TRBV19 TGTGCCAGTAGTATGCCCGGGACAGGGCGGTGGGATACGCAGTATTTT CASSMPGTGRWDTQYF
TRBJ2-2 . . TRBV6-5 TGTGCCAGCACGAAGGGAGGGAACACCGGGGAGCTGTTTTTT CASTKGGNTGELFF
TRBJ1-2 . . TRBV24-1 TGTGCCACCAGTGATTTGCACACAGACTATGGCTACACCTTC CATSDLHTDYGYTF
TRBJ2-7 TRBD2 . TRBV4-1 TGCGCCAGCAGCCGGACTAGCGAGTCTTACGAGCAGTACTTC CASSRTSESYEQYF
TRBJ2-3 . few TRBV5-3 TGTGCCAGAAGTTGGACACCCTCACTTGCAGATACGCAGTATTTT CARSWTPSLADTQYF
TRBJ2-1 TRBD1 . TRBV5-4 TGTGCCAGCAGCGCAAGGACAGGGCAATCCTACAATGAGCAGTTCTTC CASSARTGQSYNEQFF
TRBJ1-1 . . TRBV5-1 TGCGCCAGCAGCTTGGACAGGCCCACTGAAGCTTTCTTT CASSLDRPTEAFF
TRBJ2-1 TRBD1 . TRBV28 TGTGCCAGCAAAGAGGGGACAGGGGCCTACAATGAGCAGTTCTTC CASKEGTGAYNEQFF
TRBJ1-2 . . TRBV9 TGTGCCAGCAGCGTAGCGGCAGGGGTGAACTATGGCTACACCTTC CASSVAAGVNYGYTF
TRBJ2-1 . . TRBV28 TGTGCCAGCAGTTTAGGTGGGCAGCTCCTAACTAATGAGCAGTTCTTC CASSLGGQLLTNEQFF
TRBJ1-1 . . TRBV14 TGTGCCAGCAGCCAAGTCCCTCAGGGTAGGGCTTTCTTT CASSQVPQGRAFF
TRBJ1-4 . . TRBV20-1 TGCAGTGCTAGTGGACGGGACTCCTCATTCCAGGGCCTTAATGAAAAACTGTTTTTT CSASGRDSSFQGLNEKLFF
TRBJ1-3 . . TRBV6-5 TGTGCCAGCAGTCGAGGCAGGGACACCATATATTTT CASSRGRDTIYF
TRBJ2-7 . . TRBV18 TGTGCCAGCTCCCCCTCCGGGGGTCTCCCTTCCGAGCAGTACTTC CASSPSGGLPSEQYF
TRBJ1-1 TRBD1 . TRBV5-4 TGTGCCACCGCAAAGGGAGGGACAGGGCTGAATGAAGCTTTCTTT CATAKGGTGLNEAFF
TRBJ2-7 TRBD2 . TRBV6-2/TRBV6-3 TGTGCCAGCAGTTACTCGATGGCGGGAGGGAGGCACGAGCAGTACTTC CASSYSMAGGRHEQYF
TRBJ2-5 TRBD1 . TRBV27 TGTGCCAGCAGTTCCCAAAACAGGGGCCAGGGGACCCAGTACTTC CASSSQNRGQGTQYF
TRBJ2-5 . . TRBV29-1 TGCAGCGTTGAAGATGGAAAGGGGATCGACAAGGGAAAGACCCAGTACTTC CSVEDGKGIDKGKTQYF
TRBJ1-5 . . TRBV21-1 TGTGCCAGCAGCGCTCGACAGGGGGCGTCTCCCCAGCATTTT CASSARQGASPQHF
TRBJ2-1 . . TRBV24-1 TGTGCCACCAGTGATTTGAGCGGCCCTAACCATGAGCAGTTCTTC CATSDLSGPNHEQFF
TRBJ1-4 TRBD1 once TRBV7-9 TGTGCCAGCAGCCCGACAGGGGGTCATACTAATGAAAAACTGTTTTTT CASSPTGGHTNEKLFF
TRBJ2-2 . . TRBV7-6 TGTGCCAGCAGCCTTGCAGTCGGGGAGCTGTTTTTT CASSLAVGELFF
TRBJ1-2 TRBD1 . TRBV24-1 TGTGCCACCAGTGATGCCGGGACAGGGGACTATGGCTACACCTTC CATSDAGTGDYGYTF
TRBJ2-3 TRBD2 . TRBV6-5 TGTGCCAGCAGTACGGGAGGGGCAGATACGCAGTATTTT CASSTGGADTQYF
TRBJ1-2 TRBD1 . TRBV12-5 TGTGCTAGTGGTTCCGGAGAACAGGGGGCTGGCTACACCTTC CASGSGEQGAGYTF
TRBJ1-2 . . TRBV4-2 TGTGCCAGCAGCCTGGAATTGGACAGCCATAACTATGGCTACACCTTC CASSLELDSHNYGYTF
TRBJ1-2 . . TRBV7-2 TGTGCCAGCAGCTCTAGCCGCGGGGGGCCATCCTTCGGCTACACCTTC CASSSSRGGPSFGYTF
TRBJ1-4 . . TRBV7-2 TGTGCCAGCAGCCTCCACAGGGCCGGAGGTGAAAAACTGTTTTTT CASSLHRAGGEKLFF
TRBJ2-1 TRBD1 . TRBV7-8 TGTGCCAGCAGCCCAACGGCAGGGGGACAGGGAAGCAATGAGCAGTTCTTC CASSPTAGGQGSNEQFF
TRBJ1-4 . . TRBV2 TGTGCCAGCAGTGGCCTGCTCCCAGGCGAAAAACTGTTTTTT CASSGLLPGEKLFF
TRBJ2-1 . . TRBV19 TGTGCCAGTAGTATATTGGACAGGAGGGGTGAGCAGTTCTTC CASSILDRRGEQFF
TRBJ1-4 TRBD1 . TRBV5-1 TGCGCCAGCAGCTCCCTGACAGGGGGCAATGAAAAACTGTTTTTT CASSSLTGGNEKLFF
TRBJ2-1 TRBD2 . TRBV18 TGTGCCAGCTCACGGTCGCGGGGGGGAGACAATGAGCAGTTCTTC CASSRSRGGDNEQFF
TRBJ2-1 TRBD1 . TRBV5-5 TGTGCCAGCAGCTCGGAGTTGCTCCGGGACAGGACCACCGGGCAGTTCTTC CASSSELLRDRTTGQFF
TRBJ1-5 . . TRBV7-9 TGTGCCAGCAGCTTAGAGGGAGATCAGCCCCAGCATTTT CASSLEGDQPQHF
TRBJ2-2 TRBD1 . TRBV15 TGTGCCACCAGCAGAGGGGACAGGGGGCGAGTCGGGGAGCTGTTTTTT CATSRGDRGRVGELFF
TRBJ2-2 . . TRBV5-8 TGTGCCAGCAGCTTGATAATTGCCGGGGAGCTGTTTTTT CASSLIIAGELFF
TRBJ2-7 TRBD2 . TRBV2 TGTGCCAGCAGTTTAAAACTAGCGGGAGGGCCTTTCTCCTACGAGCAGTACTTC CASSLKLAGGPFSYEQYF
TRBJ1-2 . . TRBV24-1 TGTGCCACCAGTGATGTAGGGGGTAAGGAGGCCTATGGCTACACCTTC CATSDVGGKEAYGYTF
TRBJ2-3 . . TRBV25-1 TGTGCCAGCAGAGAAACAGGGTTAAATGCAGATACGCAGTATTTT CASRETGLNADTQYF
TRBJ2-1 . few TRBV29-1 TGCAGCGGAGCGGGTTTCGCCTACAATGAGCAGTTCTTC CSGAGFAYNEQFF